Listed here are 17 T cell receptor beta chains from one sample, sequenced in a study of post-analysis software for immune sequencing data. General study findings and limits: Compared with controls, patients had more of about 5 TRBV segments, including TRBV5-6, TRBV5-1 and TRBV20-1.

Their antigen targets remain unknown. Unique molecular identifiers were carried by the TCR beta cDNA libraries. TCRdb used MiXCR to reprocess the PCR reads, holding one entry per CDR3 protein. Of about 500,000 distinct CDR3 sequences in the sample, approximately 45% were seen once. Sequenced material: blood. Receptors were obtained from a girl aged 10-17 years with multiple sclerosis.

This rearrangement joins TRBV27 to TRBJ2-2; possible D gene TRBD1, 6 bases. The CDR3 covers 14 residues. Germline loops: CDR1 MNHEY, CDR2 SMNVEV (reference sequence). Trimming stripped 10 bases from V and 1 base from J, with 13 bases between. For the CDR3, the DNA is TGTGCCACTAGAAGGGGACAGAACACCGGGGAGCTGTTTTTT. It specifies CATRRGQNTGELFF.

This clonotype showed up just a few times. The chain is built from TRBV9 and TRBJ2-7; 14 bases fit TRBD2. Germline CDR1 reads SGDLS; CDR2 reads YYNGEE. CDR3 length: 16 amino acids. V lost 3 bases and J lost 5; bases outside the gene matches: 7. CDR3 sequence: CASSATSGRGIDEQYF. The CDR3 nucleotides read TGTGCCAGCAGCGCGACTAGCGGGAGGGGTATTGACGAGCAGTACTTC.

This clonotype appeared a few times. The rearrangement links TRBV4-1 to TRBJ2-1, with D perhaps TRBD2 (5 bases). The CDR3 spans 14 residues. V was clipped by 4 bases and J by 8 bases, with 15 bases between them. CDR1 MGHRA and CDR2 YSYEKL come from the germline V gene. The CDR3, as DNA: TGCGCCAGCAGCCTAACACTAGGGCCTGATGAGCAGTTCTTC. Protein product: CASSLTLGPDEQFF.

The gene calls are TRBV12-3 or TRBV12-4 and TRBJ2-7; 11 bases are shared with TRBD1. The CDR3 runs to 16 residues. Losses at the gene ends were 3 bases for V and 5 bases for J; bases not matched to a gene: 9. The CDR3: CASSFRTGGATNEQYF. Written as DNA, the CDR3 is TGTGCCAGCAGTTTCAGGACAGGGGGCGCGACAAACGAGCAGTACTTC.

This clonotype was found a few times. The rearrangement links TRBV7-3 to TRBJ2-5; D gene ambiguous. Trimming left V 1 base short and J 2 bases short, with 5 bases between. The germline CDR1 and CDR2 sequences are SGHTA and FQGTGA. The CDR3 is made up of 13 amino acids. This CDR3 reads CASSLSVQETQYF. CDR3 nucleotide sequence: TGTGCCAGCAGCTTAAGCGTACAAGAGACCCAGTACTTC.

The chain links TRBV7-9 to TRBJ2-1, with TRBD2 identical over 9 bases. V gave up 5 bases and J gave up 7 bases; unmatched junction bases: 9. This CDR3 is 15 amino acids long. The V gene's germline CDR1 is SEHNR and CDR2 FQNEAQ (reference sequence). CDR3 loop: CASSILSGSRNEQFF. Written as DNA, the CDR3 is TGTGCCAGCAGCATCCTTAGCGGGAGTAGAAATGAGCAGTTCTTC.

This clonotype has only a few counts. The rearrangement uses TRBV29-1 and TRBJ2-5; tentative D call: TRBD1 (6 bases). The J call may be in error: the DNA end matches TRBJ2-7 better. CDR1 and CDR2 (germline): SQVTM, ANQGSEA. This CDR3 is built from 11 residues. The CDR3: CSGGTGSEQYF. Here the CDR3 DNA reads TGCAGCGGGGGCACAGGGAGCGAGCAGTACTTC.

This rearrangement joins TRBV28 to TRBJ2-1, with a possible D match to TRBD1 (5 bases). Trimming took off 3 bases at V and 4 bases at J, with 19 bases between the two ends. Germline CDR1 reads MDHEN; CDR2 reads SYDVKM. The CDR3 runs 17 residues. CDR3 in amino acids: CASSLWRDSGIYNEQFF. The CDR3 bases are TGTGCCAGCAGTTTGTGGCGCGACAGTGGTATTTACAATGAGCAGTTCTTC.

In regard to this clonotype: This may be a read error: a much more frequent sequence differs by one nucleotide. This chain uses TRBV29-1 with TRBJ2-5; the match to TRBD2 covers 8 bases. The CDR3 is 12 amino acids. From germline, CDR1 is SQVTM and CDR2 ANQGSEA. The junction had 7 bases not matched to a gene; V was cut back by 0 bases and J by 13 bases. The CDR3 here is CSVEEGLAGRYF. The CDR3 region has the DNA TGCAGCGTTGAAGAAGGTCTAGCGGGTCGGTACTTC.

This chain links TRBV5-1 with TRBJ2-7; D might be TRBD1 (6 bases). The CDR3 spans 15 residues. V was clipped by 2 bases and J by 5 bases, with 17 bases between them. Germline CDR1 and CDR2: SGHRS and YFSETQ. CDR3 sequence: CASSFSGTKYNEQYF. The CDR3, as DNA: TGCGCCAGCAGCTTTTCCGGGACAAAATACAACGAGCAGTACTTC.

The chain joins TRBV28 to TRBJ2-7; 9 bases are a match to TRBD2. V lost 5 bases to trimming and J lost 0 bases; unmatched junction nucleotides: 8. CDR1 is MDHEN and CDR2 is SYDVKM in the germline V gene. This CDR3 region has 16 residues. For the CDR3, the DNA is TGTGCCAGCAGTCTCACTAGCGGGTACATCTCCTACGAGCAGTACTTC. Translated, it gives CASSLTSGYISYEQYF.

This clonotype has just a few counts. The J gene is TRBJ2-1, the V gene TRBV29-1; the match to TRBD2 covers 9 bases. Germline V lookup: CDR1 SQVTM, CDR2 ANQGSEA. With V trimmed by 2 bases and J by 6 bases, 5 bases remained unmatched. This CDR3 is 14 amino acids long. This CDR3 reads CSVESAAGGNEQFF. The CDR3, as DNA: TGCAGCGTTGAATCTGCAGCGGGAGGCAATGAGCAGTTCTTC.

V gene TRBV20-1 combines with J gene TRBJ2-3; 7 bases agree with TRBD1. This CDR3 comprises 17 residues. Germline V gives CDR1 DFQATT, CDR2 SNEGSKA (reference sequence). Losses at the gene ends were 1 base for V and 3 bases for J; bases not matched to a gene: 13. CDR3 in amino acids: CSARAGQRAGVTDTQYF. The DNA for the CDR3 is TGCAGTGCTAGAGCGGGACAGAGGGCCGGAGTGACAGATACGCAGTATTTT.

J is TRBJ2-7 and V is TRBV21-1; no DNA check was done on the table's D call, TRBD2. TRBV21-1 is designated a pseudogene. This CDR3 region has 17 residues. The CDR3 DNA is TGTGCCAGCAGCTTAACTAGCGGGAACAGACCTCAGGACGAGCAGTACTTC. Its protein product is CASSLTSGNRPQDEQYF.

V is TRBV5-6 and J is TRBJ2-7, with D possibly matching TRBD1 (6 bases). Trimming shortened V by 5 bases and J by 0 bases, and 9 bases separated the two germline ends. There are 13 residues in the CDR3. Germline loops: CDR1 SGHDT, CDR2 YYEEEE. The CDR3 DNA reads as TGTGCCAGCAGGAGGGACACCTCCTACGAGCAGTACTTC. Its translation is CASRRDTSYEQYF.

The chain links TRBV11-2 to TRBJ2-7; D not certain. Germline V CDR1 and CDR2: SGHAT, FQNNGV. V lost 2 bases, J lost 3 bases, and 8 bases lay in between. The CDR3 extends over 13 amino acids. The CDR3 DNA sequence: TGTGCCAGCAGCTTACTCAAAGACTACGAGCAGTACTTC. This codes for CASSLLKDYEQYF. Using reference TRBV11-2 and TRBJ2-7 for the parts outside the CDR3, the full variable domain is EAGVAQSPRYKIIEKRQSVAFWCNPISGHATLYWYQQILGQGPKLLIQFQNNGVVDDSQLPKDRFSAERLKGVDSTLKIQPAKLEDSAVYLCASSLLKDYEQYFGPGTRLTVT.

The V gene is TRBV15, the J gene TRBJ1-5, with D perhaps matching TRBD1 (6 bases). Germline assignment: CDR1 LNHNV and CDR2 YYDKDF (reference sequence). The CDR3 runs 16 residues. V lost 1 base, J lost 2 bases, and 12 bases lay in between. The CDR3 loop is CATSRGTGSGNQPQHF. The CDR3 DNA follows: TGTGCCACCAGCAGAGGTACAGGGTCAGGCAATCAGCCCCAGCATTTT.